This is a list of T cell receptor beta chains from one sample in a study of blood T cell repertoires in COVID-19. Measured with immunoSEQ multiplex PCR; TCRdb has only the in-frame clones, and not every one. Here the sample spans hundreds of thousands of clones, around nine tenths being singletons. The source material was peripheral blood. These receptors came from a woman aged 40 to 49 who had recovered from COVID-19. Both conserved end residues are part of each CDR3. The D gene is left open where the match is weak. Clone size, where shown, is once, few, many, or a class for clones that have expanded.

DNA	CDR3	D	size	V	J
TGTGCCAGCAGTGAATCTCCCCCCGGGATCACCACAGATACGCAGTATTTT	CASSESPPGITTDTQYF	-	-	TRBV25-1	TRBJ2-3
TGTGCCAGCAGTTACTCCCCCAGGAACACCGGGGAGCTGTTTTTT	CASSYSPRNTGELFF	-	once	TRBV6-5	TRBJ2-2
TGTGCCAGCAGGAGGCGGACTAGCGGGATAAACAATGAGCAGTTCTTC	CASRRRTSGINNEQFF	TRBD2	few	TRBV27	TRBJ2-1
TGTGCCAGCAACCAACCGGGACAGGGACCCGAGCAGTACTTC	CASNQPGQGPEQYF	TRBD1	-	TRBV14	TRBJ2-7
TGCGCCAGCAGCTTGGAGCGGGGGGCAGGGGAGACCCAGTACTTC	CASSLERGAGETQYF	TRBD2	once	TRBV5-1	TRBJ2-5
TGTGCCAGCAGTGGGACAGGGAACACCGGGGAGCTGTTTTTT	CASSGTGNTGELFF	TRBD1	-	TRBV2	TRBJ2-2
TGTGCCAGCAGCTTTCCCTCGCGGGAGCAGTACTTC	CASSFPSREQYF	-	-	TRBV5-4	TRBJ2-7
TGTGCCAGCAGCTTATGGTCCGGGGGCTCTGGAAACACCATATATTTT	CASSLWSGGSGNTIYF	-	few	TRBV7-9	TRBJ1-3
TGTGCCAGCAGAGACAGGCCGACCTCCCCGAAACTGTTTTTT	CASRDRPTSPKLFF	-	few	TRBV2	TRBJ1-4
TGTGCCAGCAGTTTTTCACGGGGTCTAGAGGGAGGCTACACCTTC	CASSFSRGLEGGYTF	-	-	TRBV5-6	TRBJ1-2
TGTGCCAGCAGCTTCCGCTGGGGGGGGGCGAGGTTGGACAATGAGCAGTTCTTC	CASSFRWGGARLDNEQFF	-	once	TRBV7-2	TRBJ2-1
TGTGCCTGGAGGGAACAGGGGCTCATGAACACTGAAGCTTTCTTT	CAWREQGLMNTEAFF	TRBD1	-	TRBV30	TRBJ1-1
TGTGCCAGCAGCTTGGTTCTAGCGGGAGGTTACGAGCAGTACTTC	CASSLVLAGGYEQYF	TRBD2	-	TRBV11-3	TRBJ2-7
TGTGCCAGCAGGGGAGGGGGGCTGCGGGGCTACACCTTC	CASRGGGLRGYTF	-	-	TRBV4-2	TRBJ1-2
TGTGCCAGCAGCCAAGTAGCGGGCCCCGGTACCCAGTACTTC	CASSQVAGPGTQYF	TRBD2	-	TRBV14	TRBJ2-5